These 28 T cell receptor beta chains came from one sample sequenced in a study of OX40 agonist ivuxolimab in advanced cancers. The library was obtained by the immunoSEQ multiplex PCR assay. TCRdb mirrors the immuneACCESS table, restricted to in-frame sequences. Some clones are absent from its copies; in checked studies, under half trace to an unresolved V gene, and the reason for the others is unknown. The sample records some 83,000 clones, around nine tenths of which are singletons. The ten most abundant clones make up around 0.79% of the sample. Sample: CD4+ or CD8+ T cells sorted from blood, taken in a trial of the OX40 agonist ivuxolimab. These receptors all come from an adult with an advanced solid tumor such as melanoma, head and neck, liver or kidney cancer.

This clone was seen a handful of times. CDR3 sequence reads: CASSLSSGFYNEQFF. The CDR3 coding sequence is TGTGCCAGCAGTCTATCTAGCGGTTTCTACAATGAGCAGTTCTTC. This rearrangement joins TRBV2 to TRBJ2-1; 7 bases fit TRBD2. The CDR3 length is 15 residues. CDR1 is SNHLY, CDR2 FYNNEI, per germline. V was clipped by 5 bases and J by 3 bases; unmatched bases: 7.

V usage is TRBV5-1 and J usage is TRBJ2-3; TRBD1 is a possible D gene (6 bases). Trimming stripped 3 bases from V and 2 bases from J, with 13 bases between. Germline CDR1 reads SGHRS; CDR2 reads YFSETQ. This CDR3 region has 15 residues. The CDR3 coding sequence is TGCGCCAGCAGCTACCGGGACATAATCACAGATACGCAGTATTTT. This encodes CASSYRDIITDTQYF.

The V gene is TRBV7-3, the J gene TRBJ1-5; D ambiguous. The CDR3 contains 13 residues. CDR1 SGHTA and CDR2 FQGTGA come from the germline V gene. V lost 1 base and J lost 7, with 8 bases in between. CDR3 sequence: CASSLRSQQPQHF. The CDR3 DNA reads as TGTGCCAGCAGCTTAAGGAGCCAGCAGCCCCAGCATTTT.

V is TRBV14 and J is TRBJ2-2; TRBD1 might be the D (6 bases). This CDR3 has 16 residues. Germline V gives CDR1 SGHDN, CDR2 FVKESK. V lost 4 bases and J lost 5, with 17 bases in between. In DNA form, the CDR3 reads TGTGCCAGCAGCCGAGCCGGGACAAGTGTAACCGGGGAGCTGTTTTTT. This gives the protein CASSRAGTSVTGELFF.

The CDR3 sequence is CASSSRDYNNEQFF. DNA for the CDR3: TGTGCCAGTAGTTCGCGGGATTACAACAATGAGCAGTTCTTC. The chain links TRBV19 to TRBJ2-1; perhaps TRBD2 as D (6 bases). Germline CDR1 reads LNHDA; CDR2 reads SQIVND (reference sequence). This CDR3 region has 14 residues. V gave up 5 bases and J gave up 5 bases, with 13 bases separating them.

As for this clone: A junction boundary mismatches the germline segment, possibly from a read error. Other DNA sequences of this sample code for an identical CDR3. This rearrangement joins TRBV19 to TRBJ1-1, with D hard to call. This CDR3 contains 14 residues. CDR1 and CDR2 from the germline V gene are LNHDA and SQIVND (reference sequence). CDR3 region: CASSREPSGSEAFF. CDR3 sequence (DNA): TGTGCCAGTAGTAGAGAGCCGAGTGGATCTGAAGCCTTCTTT.

This rearrangement joins TRBV7-2 to TRBJ1-2; D is ambiguous. This CDR3 comprises 13 residues. V was trimmed by 2 bases and J by 8 bases, leaving 12 bases between them. Germline CDR1 SGHTA, CDR2 FQGNSA. CDR3 nucleotides: TGTGCCAGCAGCTTAATATTAGAAGGAGGCTACACCTTC. The encoded protein is CASSLILEGGYTF.

This clone turned up a few times. The gene calls are TRBV7-2 and TRBJ2-7; possible D gene TRBD1, 6 bases. Germline V gene sequence: CDR1 SGHTA, CDR2 FQGNSA. This CDR3 contains 14 residues. V lost 6 bases, J lost 1 base, and 13 bases lay in between. CDR3 sequence reads: CASRHRDGSYEQYF. In DNA, the CDR3 is TGTGCCAGCAGACACAGGGACGGGTCCTACGAGCAGTACTTC.

This sequence joins TRBV11-2 and TRBJ2-4, with D uncertain. Looked up from germline, CDR1 is SGHAT and CDR2 is FQNNGV. The CDR3 extends over 12 amino acids. The V end lost 5 bases, the J end lost 2 bases, and 4 bases lay between the germline ends. The CDR3 loop reads CASSHTKNIQYF. CDR3 DNA: TGTGCCAGCAGCCACACCAAAAACATTCAGTACTTC.

The rearrangement joins TRBV5-1 to TRBJ2-5, with D possibly TRBD1 on 5 matching bases. The CDR3 length is 15 residues. Germline loops: CDR1 SGHRS, CDR2 YFSETQ. Trimming shortened V by 6 bases and J by 5 bases, and 20 bases separated the two germline ends. The CDR3 DNA sequence: TGCGCCAGCACGGGCCGGGCAGGGCGATTCGAGACCCAGTACTTC. Its protein is CASTGRAGRFETQYF.

The chain's CDR3 is CASSPWTSGGFQETQYF. The CDR3 coding sequence is TGCGCCAGCAGCCCCTGGACTAGCGGGGGGTTCCAAGAGACCCAGTACTTC. V gene TRBV5-1 combines with J gene TRBJ2-5; TRBD2 matches 14 bases. Germline V gene lookup returns CDR1 SGHRS and CDR2 YFSETQ. This CDR3 has 17 residues. With 4 bases clipped from V and 1 base from J, the junction kept 6 bases outside the gene matches.

J is TRBJ1-2 and V is TRBV30; D is ambiguous. Germline V gene lookup returns CDR1 GTSNPN and CDR2 SVGIG (reference sequence). The CDR3 contains 14 residues. V lost 3 bases and J lost 0, with 11 bases in between. The CDR3 nucleotides read TGTGCCTGGAGCCCTGCAAGGACTAACTATGGCTACACCTTC. It codes for CAWSPARTNYGYTF.

V is TRBV5-5 and J is TRBJ1-4; a possible D gene is TRBD1 (6 bases). This CDR3 comprises 14 residues. V lost 4 bases, J lost 4 bases, and 11 bases lay in between. Germline V lookup: CDR1 SGHKS, CDR2 YYEKEE (reference sequence). The CDR3 sequence is CASSLRGGNEKLFF. The CDR3 region has the DNA TGTGCCAGCAGCCTCAGGGGAGGTAATGAAAAACTGTTTTTT.

The CDR3 protein is CASSRLARSYNEQFF. CDR3 sequence (DNA): TGTGCCAGCAGCCGCCTAGCGCGCTCCTACAATGAGCAGTTCTTC. This sequence joins TRBV7-6 and TRBJ2-1; D is perhaps TRBD2 (6 bases). Germline V gene data show CDR1 as SGHVS and CDR2 as FNYEAQ. The CDR3 has 15 residues. V dropped 5 bases and J dropped 0 bases, with 11 bases sitting between them.

The rearrangement joins TRBV19 to TRBJ2-1, with 8 positions matching TRBD1. The V gene end was trimmed by 4 bases and the J gene end by 9 bases; junction bases not matched to a gene: 5. The CDR3 covers 13 residues. Germline assignment: CDR1 LNHDA and CDR2 SQIVND (reference sequence). The CDR3, as DNA: TGTGCCAGTAGTACTTCGACAGGGGCTGAGCAGTTCTTC. This translates into CASSTSTGAEQFF. Using reference TRBV19 and TRBJ2-1 for the parts outside the CDR3, the full variable domain is DGGITQSPKYLFRKEGQNVTLSCEQNLNHDAMYWYRQDPGQGLRLIYYSQIVNDFQKGDIAEGYSVSREKKESFPLTVTSAQKNPTAFYLCASSTSTGAEQFFGPGTRLTVL.

V gene TRBV4-3 combines with J gene TRBJ1-4; TRBD1 aligns across 7 bases. CDR1 and CDR2 from the germline V gene are LGHNA and YSLEER. With V trimmed by 4 bases and J by 7 bases, 12 bases remained unmatched. CDR3 length: 16 residues. The CDR3 is CASSPATGAKREKLFF. CDR3 in DNA: TGCGCCAGCAGCCCAGCAACAGGGGCCAAGCGTGAAAAACTGTTTTTT.

CDR3 loop: CASSLSGGANEQFF. The CDR3 bases are TGTGCCAGCAGCCTTAGCGGGGGGGCCAATGAGCAGTTCTTC. The V and J genes are TRBV7-3 and TRBJ2-1, with TRBD2 matching 11 bases. The germline V gene has CDR1 SGHTA and CDR2 FQGTGA. With 5 bases clipped from V and 6 bases from J, the junction kept 3 bases outside the gene matches. This CDR3 spans 14 amino acids.

V and J are TRBV6-5 and TRBJ2-1; 11 bases are shared with TRBD2. Germline lookup yields CDR1 MNHEY and CDR2 SVGAGI. This CDR3 region has 15 residues. With V trimmed by 5 bases and J by 9 bases, 9 bases remained unmatched. CDR3 nucleotide sequence: TGTGCCAGCAGTCCCGGGACTAGCGGAACGGGTGAGCAGTTCTTC. This gives the protein CASSPGTSGTGEQFF.

The V call is TRBV28, the J call TRBJ1-1; D might be TRBD1 (5 bases). CDR1 MDHEN and CDR2 SYDVKM come from the germline V gene. V was cut by 8 bases and J by 8 bases, with 9 bases left in between. The CDR3 contains 10 residues. The chain's CDR3 is CASVGLEAFF. CDR3 DNA sequence: TGTGCCAGCGTGGGGCTGGAAGCTTTCTTT.

V usage is TRBV4-3 and J usage is TRBJ2-7; TRBD1 might be the D (5 bases). The CDR3 contains 19 residues. With 0 bases removed from V and 0 bases from J, the gap between germline ends came to 21 bases. Germline CDR1 is LGHNA and CDR2 is YSLEER. The CDR3 loop reads CASSQDISPGQGLSYEQYF. DNA of the CDR3: TGCGCCAGCAGCCAAGATATTTCGCCGGGCCAGGGCCTCTCCTACGAGCAGTACTTC.

The V gene is TRBV27, the J gene TRBJ1-2; D is perhaps TRBD1 (6 bases). The germline gives CDR1 MNHEY, CDR2 SMNVEV (reference sequence). V shed 6 bases and J shed 7 bases, with 27 bases lying between them. The CDR3 consists of 17 residues. The CDR3 DNA follows: TGTGCCAGCAGACCCGCTTATGGGGGGCGGATAAGCGGTGGCTACACCTTC. This encodes CASRPAYGGRISGGYTF.

This chain joins TRBV6-5 and TRBJ2-3, with D perhaps given as TRBD1 or TRBD2 (5 bases each). Germline CDR1 MNHEY, CDR2 SVGAGI. The CDR3 runs 13 residues. Trimming cost V 10 bases and J 1 base, with 12 bases left between them. CDR3 region: CATRDRGTDTQYF. The CDR3 nucleotides are TGTGCCACCAGGGACCGAGGCACAGATACGCAGTATTTT.

The J gene is TRBJ2-1, the V gene TRBV5-5; D gene uncertain. Trimming took off 0 bases at V and 15 bases at J, with 10 bases between the two ends. The germline gives CDR1 SGHKS, CDR2 YYEKEE (reference sequence). The CDR3 is 11 residues long. In DNA, the CDR3 is TGTGCCAGCAGCTTGGAGATAGGTTGGTTCTTC. Protein: CASSLEIGWFF.

This chain connects TRBV27 to TRBJ1-2; 7 positions match TRBD1. Germline CDR1 and CDR2: MNHEY and SMNVEV (reference sequence). With 5 bases clipped from V and 3 bases from J, the junction kept 6 bases outside the gene matches. This CDR3 is built from 14 residues. The CDR3 loop is CASSRAGTDYGYTF. The CDR3 bases are TGTGCCAGCAGTCGGGCCGGGACAGACTATGGCTACACCTTC.

The chain uses TRBV30 and TRBJ2-7; D perhaps matches TRBD2 (5 bases). Per the germline V gene, CDR1 is GTSNPN and CDR2 is SVGIG (reference sequence). The CDR3 sequence is 14 residues long. Trimming removed 1 base from V and 0 bases from J, with 10 bases in between. For the CDR3, the DNA is TGTGCCTGGAGTGAGGAGGAAAGCTCCTACGAGCAGTACTTC. It is translated as CAWSEEESSYEQYF.

The sample holds one count of this clone. The CDR3: CAWSPGGGTQYF. CDR3 sequence (DNA): TGTGCCTGGAGCCCGGGGGGAGGTACGCAGTATTTT. The chain employs TRBV30 and TRBJ2-3, with TRBD2 identical over 7 bases. From germline, CDR1 is GTSNPN and CDR2 SVGIG (reference sequence). Trimming at V came to 3 bases and at J to 8 bases, leaving 5 bases not matched to a gene. This CDR3 has 12 residues.

The chain combines TRBV5-6 with TRBJ1-4, with D possibly being TRBD1 (6 bases). V was shortened by 5 bases and J by 8 bases, with 10 bases between the two germline ends. From germline, CDR1 is SGHDT and CDR2 YYEEEE. The CDR3 spans 12 residues. CDR3 amino acids: CASSGGGEKLFF. CDR3 DNA sequence: TGTGCCAGCAGTGGGGGGGGCGAAAAACTGTTTTTT.

The V and J genes are TRBV18 and TRBJ1-5; a possible D gene is TRBD1 (5 bases). This CDR3 has 13 residues. CDR1 and CDR2 (germline): KGHSH, LQKENI. The V end lost 5 bases, the J end lost 10 bases, and 15 bases lay between the germline ends. Here the CDR3 DNA reads TGTGCCAGCTCAGCCGGGACCGTCGGCCCCCAGCATTTT. It specifies CASSAGTVGPQHF.